The rows below give T cell receptor beta chains drawn from one sample of a study of PD-1 blockade in classical Hodgkin lymphoma. The method was immunoSEQ multiplex PCR; TCRdb's version includes in-frame clones alone and lacks a portion of them. This sample yields under 95,000 clones, of which approximately 91% are seen a single time; over 2.5% belongs to the top ten. Specimen: peripheral blood mononuclear cells (PBMCs), collected before the second cycle of nivolumab. The source of these receptors is a human donor with classical Hodgkin lymphoma. CDR3s include the opening cysteine and the closing phenylalanine or tryptophan. The order of the fields is clone size, D gene, J gene, CDR3 length, V gene, CDR3 protein, CDR3 DNA. D genes are given only for firm matches. Where a row states a size, it is once, few, many or the class of an expanded clone; other rows omit it.

>.|.|TRBJ1-6|13|TRBV5-1
CASSLDENSPLHF
TGCGCCAGCAGCTTGGACGAAAATTCACCCCTCCACTTT
>.|.|TRBJ2-3|13|TRBV14
CASSPYGTDTQYF
TGTGCCAGCAGCCCTTATGGTACAGATACGCAGTATTTT
>.|TRBD2|TRBJ2-2|15|TRBV28
CASTPLAGGSGELFF
TGTGCCAGCACTCCTCTAGCGGGAGGATCCGGGGAGCTGTTTTTT
>.|.|TRBJ2-7|14|TRBV14
CASSQGSLFYEQYF
TGTGCCAGCAGCCAAGGCTCTCTCTTTTACGAGCAGTACTTC
>.|TRBD2|TRBJ2-3|16|TRBV7-6
CASSLPSGTSTDTQYF
TGTGCCAGCAGCTTACCTAGCGGGACTAGCACAGATACGCAGTATTTT
>.|TRBD1|TRBJ2-7|16|TRBV5-6
CASSSMIGTGAYEQYF
TGTGCCAGCAGCTCGATGATAGGGACAGGGGCCTACGAGCAGTACTTC
>.|TRBD1|TRBJ2-7|16|TRBV9
CASSAAQGAYSYEQYF
TGTGCCAGCAGCGCTGCACAGGGGGCTTACTCCTACGAGCAGTACTTC
>.|.|TRBJ2-1|16|TRBV7-2
CASSLAAGLRSNEQFF
TGTGCCAGCAGCTTAGCTGCGGGTCTTAGGTCCAATGAGCAGTTCTTC
>.|TRBD1|TRBJ2-3|17|TRBV5-1
CASSFKLGQGNTDTQYF
TGCGCCAGCAGCTTTAAGCTAGGACAGGGAAACACAGATACGCAGTATTTT
>.|TRBD1|TRBJ2-7|15|TRBV5-1
CASSRTGVGDYEQYF
TGCGCCAGCAGCAGGACAGGGGTTGGGGACTACGAGCAGTACTTC
>.|.|TRBJ1-1|13|TRBV5-6
CASSSRAWTEAFF
TGTGCCAGCAGCTCCCGCGCCTGGACTGAAGCTTTCTTT
>.|.|TRBJ1-5|15|TRBV25-1
CASSPDNDSNQPQHF
TGTGCCAGTAGTCCGGACAACGATAGCAATCAGCCCCAGCATTTT
>.|.|TRBJ2-1|14|TRBV10-1
CASSATREKYEQFF
TGCGCCAGCAGTGCCACCCGGGAGAAATACGAGCAGTTCTTC
>.|.|TRBJ2-4|16|TRBV5-1
CASSLESGLGKNIQYF
TGCGCCAGCAGCTTGGAGTCGGGTCTCGGCAAAAACATTCAGTACTTC
>.|.|TRBJ1-5|15|TRBV15
CATSLTGTSNQPQHF
TGTGCCACCAGCCTAACCGGGACTTCCAATCAGCCCCAGCATTTT
>.|.|TRBJ1-2|12|TRBV11-2
CASSLGSFGYTF
TGTGCCAGCAGCTTAGGGTCATTTGGCTACACCTTC
>.|.|TRBJ1-4|12|TRBV30
CAWSHTGEKLFF
TGTGCCTGGAGCCATACAGGGGAAAAACTGTTTTTT
>.|.|TRBJ2-2|14|TRBV5-8
CASSQGRNTGELFF
TGTGCCAGCAGTCAAGGGAGGAACACCGGGGAGCTGTTTTTT
>once|.|TRBJ2-1|13|TRBV7-6
CASSWTLRNEQFF
TGTGCCAGCAGCTGGACCCTTCGTAATGAGCAGTTCTTC
>once|.|TRBJ2-7|14|TRBV6-1
CASSEEPWGYEQYF
TGTGCCAGCAGTGAAGAGCCTTGGGGGTACGAGCAGTACTTC
>.|.|TRBJ2-7|15|TRBV19
CASSIVREPSYEQYF
TGTGCCAGTAGTATAGTCCGGGAGCCCTCCTACGAGCAGTACTTC
>.|.|TRBJ2-7|13|TRBV6-1
CASSGSQAYEQYF
TGTGCCAGCAGTGGAAGTCAAGCCTACGAGCAGTACTTC
>.|.|TRBJ1-1|14|TRBV10-1
CASSESLGNTEAFF
TGCGCCAGCAGTGAAAGCCTTGGAAACACTGAAGCTTTCTTT
>once|.|TRBJ1-1|10|TRBV20-1
CSASGVGAFF
TGCAGTGCTTCGGGAGTGGGAGCTTTCTTT
>.|TRBD2|TRBJ2-1|16|TRBV2
CASSDGLAGPYNEQFF
TGTGCCAGCAGTGACGGACTAGCGGGACCCTACAATGAGCAGTTCTTC
>.|.|TRBJ1-5|13|TRBV30
CAWSGDSNQPQHF
TGTGCCTGGAGTGGGGATTCCAATCAGCCCCAGCATTTT
>.|.|TRBJ2-1|13|TRBV6-4
CASGMTAYNEQFF
TGTGCCAGCGGTATGACTGCGTACAATGAGCAGTTCTTC
>.|.|TRBJ1-3|15|TRBV30
CAWSRGTDSGNTIYF
TGTGCCTGGAGTAGAGGGACCGACTCTGGAAACACCATATATTTT
>few|TRBD1|TRBJ1-1|13|TRBV29-1
CSGGTGGYTEAFF
TGCAGCGGTGGGACAGGTGGGTACACTGAAGCTTTCTTT